This TCR beta chain was captured by sequencing in a study of T-cell reconstitution after alpha-beta-depleted transplantation in children (dated by TCRdb to 2015 to 2016). Regarding the research as a whole: Using TCR repertoire profiling, the study followed T-cell immune reconstitution in a quantitative way in children after TCRalphabeta/CD19-depleted allogeneic hematopoietic cell transplantation.

The receptor library was made with PCR. TCRdb lists the instrument as Illumina HiSeq 2500. Molecular barcoding was employed in the preparation of TCR libraries, with unique molecular identifiers being used to normalize TCRbeta repertoire quantification. Starting from the raw public reads, TCRdb applied fastp trimming at Q25, assembled clones with MiXCR and retained in-frame beta chains. Every entry covers one CDR3 protein and lists the most common genes and DNA from its rows. Present in this sample are around 500,000 distinct CDR3 sequences, about 23% of which were seen just once. Roughly 15% of the sample lies in the top ten. This clonotype appeared a single time. Which antigen it targets is not known. No much larger clonotype is one base removed from it; base qualities were not supplied. One read gives only weak evidence. The CDR3 covers 15 residues, taking in both the cysteine and the phenylalanine. Of the read, only the CDR3 DNA is kept; its 45 bases are in frame from base 1. Via the germline V gene, CDR1 is MNHEY and CDR2 SVGAGI. Relative to germline, V is 3 bases shorter and J is 4 bases shorter, with 15 bases between their ends.

Reading the label with the study, this specimen's treatment or condition is: allogeneic hematopoietic cell transplantation with graft depleted of TCRalphabeta T cells and CD19 B cells. TCRalphabeta/CD19-depleted allogeneic hematopoietic cell grafts were given to the transplant recipients, all of whom were children. The research as a whole found: Over the following months the frequencies of hyperexpanded clones went down, and after one year T-cell counts and TCRbeta diversity were mostly credited to newly produced T cells. In some patients, the high TCRbeta diversity seen at day 60 was put down to recipient T cells and intrathymic progenitors that had survived conditioning. The apparently early alphabetaT-cell count recovery about two months after transplant was reportedly dependent on only several hundred rapidly expanded clones derived from non-depleted graft cells.

The chain is encoded by TRBV6-5 joined to TRBJ2-5, with TRBD2 perhaps the D gene, on 7 matching bases. The source of this sequence is a boy in the first two years of life who had a stem cell transplant for acute myeloid leukemia, so the T cells may come from the graft donor. The sequencing used PBMCs, mostly from graft donor cells, collected 360 days after TCRalphabeta/CD19-depleted stem cell transplant. The nucleotide sequence reads as follows: TGTGCCAGCAGTTATGGGAGGGGGGTAGTAGAGACCCAGTACTTC. Its amino acids are CASSYGRGVVETQYF.